The 26 T cell receptor beta chains below were found in one sample sequenced in a study of beta chain features in type 1 diabetes. cDNA synthesis used the whole RNA isolate, giving expressed TCRB sequences. Clones were read by immunoSEQ multiplex PCR, and TCRdb kept only the in-frame ones, dropping some. In the table there are 860,000 or so clones, 15% to 20% of which are singletons. Material for sequencing was naive CD4+ T cells from blood. The receptors stem from a woman between 18 and 29 years old in good health.

The chain recombines TRBV18 with TRBJ2-3; TRBD2 matches 10 bases. CDR3 length: 17 residues. V shed 4 bases and J 6 bases; nucleotides not matched to a gene: 13. Germline V gives CDR1 KGHSH, CDR2 LQKENI. CDR3 sequence reads: CASSHGASGSVMDTQYF. The DNA for the CDR3 is TGTGCCAGCTCACACGGGGCTAGCGGGAGTGTGATGGATACGCAGTATTTT.

The rearrangement uses TRBV6-1 and TRBJ2-7, with 9 bases aligning to TRBD1. CDR1 is MNHNS and CDR2 is SASEGT in the germline V gene. The J segment lost 2 bases and the V segment lost 8 bases, leaving 7 bases of the junction unmatched. This CDR3 is built from 14 residues. CDR3 nucleotide sequence: TGTGCCAGCGGAAATACAGGGGGCACCTACGAGCAGTACTTC. Amino acid sequence: CASGNTGGTYEQYF.

The chain has TRBV7-9 and TRBJ2-7, with D possibly being TRBD1 (5 bases). Germline V gene lookup returns CDR1 SEHNR and CDR2 FQNEAQ (reference sequence). Trimming left V 8 bases short and J 3 bases short, with 14 bases between. The CDR3 runs 13 residues. DNA of the CDR3: TGTGCCAGCGGGCCAATGCAGGGCTACGAGCAGTACTTC. Its translation: CASGPMQGYEQYF.

This chain uses TRBV28 with TRBJ2-5; D not certain. The CDR3 has 12 amino acids. Germline-derived CDR1 and CDR2 are MDHEN and SYDVKM. V gave up 7 bases and J gave up 5 bases, with 11 bases separating them. CDR3 amino acids: CASTEREETQYF. CDR3 bases: TGTGCCAGCACGGAACGAGAGGAGACCCAGTACTTC. Full variable domain (rest looked up from reference TRBV28 and TRBJ2-5): DVKVTQSSRYLVKRTGEKVFLECVQDMDHENMFWYRQDPGLGLRLIYFSYDVKMKEKGDIPEGYSVSREKKERFSLILESASTNQTSMYLCASTEREETQYFGPGTRLLVL.

The chain carries TRBV6-1 and TRBJ2-7; unclear D gene. Germline V lookup: CDR1 MNHNS, CDR2 SASEGT. The CDR3 is 13 amino acids. V shed 3 bases and J shed 2 bases, with 8 bases lying between them. CDR3 region: CASSEGKPYEQYF. The CDR3 DNA reads TGTGCCAGCAGTGAGGGGAAACCCTACGAGCAGTACTTC.

The table lists this clone with a few counts. V is TRBV4-2 and J is TRBJ1-4; D call uncertain. V lost 1 base and J lost 3, with 9 bases in between. The CDR3 loop spans 15 amino acids. Germline V CDR1 and CDR2: LGHNA, YNFKEQ. For the CDR3, the DNA is TGTGCCAGCAGCCAAGGGGCCATGGCTAATGAAAAACTGTTTTTT. Protein sequence: CASSQGAMANEKLFF.

For this clone: The sample has other DNA sequences that encode this CDR3 too. This chain uses TRBV7-3 with TRBJ2-1; 12 bases match TRBD2. J was trimmed by 6 bases and V by 5 bases; bases with no gene match: 5. From germline, CDR1 is SGHTA and CDR2 FQGTGA. The CDR3 extends over 15 amino acids. The CDR3 protein is CASSVTSGSLNEQFF. Written as DNA, the CDR3 is TGTGCCAGCAGCGTGACTAGCGGGAGTCTCAATGAGCAGTTCTTC.

The chain is built from TRBV7-9 and TRBJ2-1, with 7 nucleotides matching TRBD1. Per germline, CDR1 SEHNR and CDR2 FQNEAQ (reference sequence). There are 14 residues in the CDR3. J lost 6 bases, V lost 5 bases, and 7 bases had no gene match. The CDR3 bases are TGTGCCAGCAGCACAAGACAGGGAAGCAATGAGCAGTTCTTC. Its protein is CASSTRQGSNEQFF.

The chain is built from TRBV4-3 and TRBJ1-2, with TRBD1 identical over 12 bases. Losses at the gene ends were 3 bases for V and 4 bases for J; bases not matched to a gene: 6. The V gene's germline CDR1 is LGHNA and CDR2 YSLEER. There are 16 residues in the CDR3. The CDR3 coding sequence is TGCGCCAGCAGCCACGCCCCGGGACAGGGGGCCTATGGCTACACCTTC. Its translation: CASSHAPGQGAYGYTF.

The chain employs TRBV9 and TRBJ1-1, with a tentative D call TRBD1 (5 bases). CDR3 length: 14 amino acids. V dropped 4 bases and J dropped 4 bases, with 14 bases sitting between them. Germline V gives CDR1 SGDLS, CDR2 YYNGEE. For the CDR3, the DNA is TGTGCCAGCAGCACCGGAGCGGGGGTCACTGAAGCTTTCTTT. It specifies CASSTGAGVTEAFF.

This rearrangement joins TRBV19 to TRBJ1-5, with 8 bases aligning to TRBD1. Trimming took 6 bases from V and 7 from J; bases not matched to a gene: 5. CDR1 and CDR2 (germline): LNHDA, SQIVND (reference sequence). The CDR3 is 13 amino acids. The CDR3 loop reads CASRSDRDQPQHF. The CDR3 DNA reads as TGTGCCAGTAGGTCGGACAGGGACCAGCCCCAGCATTTT.

This clone was observed a handful of times. The rearrangement uses TRBV11-2 and TRBJ2-5, with 10 bases lining up with TRBD2. The CDR3 consists of 16 residues. The V segment lost 1 base and the J segment 5 bases; nucleotides outside the gene matches: 7. The germline gives CDR1 SGHAT, CDR2 FQNNGV. In nucleotides, the CDR3 is TGTGCCAGCAGCTTAGTGCTAGCGGGAGTCTGGGAGACCCAGTACTTC. It translates to CASSLVLAGVWETQYF.

There are a few counts of this clone. V usage is TRBV7-9 and J usage is TRBJ2-3; D uncertain. The CDR3 sequence is 14 residues long. The V gene lost 3 bases and the J gene lost 0 bases, with 7 bases spanning the gap. CDR1 is SEHNR and CDR2 is FQNEAQ in the germline V gene (reference sequence). The CDR3: CASSLGHSTDTQYF. The CDR3 DNA reads TGTGCCAGCAGCTTGGGTCATAGCACAGATACGCAGTATTTT.

A few counts support this clone. The chain uses TRBV10-3 and TRBJ2-7; D possibly corresponds to TRBD2 (7 bases). The germline CDR1 and CDR2 sequences are ENHRY and SYGVKD. Trimming removed 2 bases from V and 3 bases from J, with 14 bases in between. The CDR3 consists of 15 residues. The CDR3 loop is CAISEGQGGGYEQYF. The CDR3 DNA reads TGTGCCATCAGTGAGGGGCAGGGAGGGGGCTACGAGCAGTACTTC.

V is TRBV11-1 and J is TRBJ2-5; D is possibly TRBD1 (6 bases). The CDR3 contains 14 residues. Germline values: CDR1 SGHAT, CDR2 FQDESV (reference sequence). Trimming shortened V by 3 bases and J by 5 bases, and 13 bases separated the two germline ends. The CDR3 here is CASSFGQLGETQYF. Here the CDR3 DNA reads TGTGCCAGCAGCTTTGGACAGCTGGGGGAGACCCAGTACTTC.

This clone was counted only a few times. This chain uses TRBV7-8 with TRBJ1-4, with D unclear. CDR3 size: 18 residues. Germline-derived CDR1 and CDR2 are SGHVS and FQNEAQ. V shed 4 bases and J shed 0 bases, with 18 bases lying between them. The CDR3 loop reads CASSSLRSPGTTNEKLFF. CDR3 DNA sequence: TGTGCCAGCAGCTCGTTAAGAAGCCCGGGAACAACTAATGAAAAACTGTTTTTT.

The J gene is TRBJ2-1, the V gene TRBV4-3; D uncertain. V lost 3 bases and J 9 bases, leaving 12 bases between the germline ends. This CDR3 contains 13 residues. The germline CDR1 and CDR2 sequences are LGHNA and YSLEER. CDR3 region: CASSQSLGSEQFF. In DNA form, the CDR3 reads TGCGCCAGCAGCCAGAGCTTAGGCAGTGAGCAGTTCTTC.

This chain joins TRBV28 and TRBJ2-1; D is possibly TRBD1 (6 bases). Trimming removed 7 bases from V and 7 bases from J, with 23 bases in between. The germline gives CDR1 MDHEN, CDR2 SYDVKM. This CDR3 is 16 amino acids long. In nucleotides, the CDR3 is TGTGCCAGCATTCCCGGCGACAGGTGGATTCGGAATGAGCAGTTCTTC. This codes for CASIPGDRWIRNEQFF.

Only a few counts were recorded for this clone. The V gene is TRBV4-3, the J gene TRBJ2-5; 9 nucleotides match TRBD2. Per germline, CDR1 LGHNA and CDR2 YSLEER. The CDR3 totals 15 residues. Trimming removed 1 base from V and 4 bases from J; junction bases left unmatched: 4. CDR3: CASSQAAGGGETQYF. Written as DNA, the CDR3 is TGCGCCAGCAGCCAAGCGGCGGGAGGGGGAGAGACCCAGTACTTC.

About this clone: One end of the junction varies from germline; a read error may be responsible. The chain employs TRBV18 and TRBJ2-1, with 11 bases that match TRBD1. CDR1 and CDR2 (germline): KGHSH, LQKENI. The CDR3 is made up of 16 amino acids. CDR3 in amino acids: CASSSPGTGGWNEQFF. DNA for the CDR3: TGTGCCAGCTCATCACCTGGGACAGGGGGTTGGAATGAGCAGTTCTTC. Drawing the rest from reference TRBV18 and TRBJ2-1, the complete variable domain is NAGVMQNPRHLVRRRGQEARLRCSPMKGHSHVYWYRQLPEEGLKFMVYLQKENIIDESGMPKERFSAEFPKEGPSILRIQQVVRGDSAAYFCASSSPGTGGWNEQFFGPGTRLTVL.

In regard to this clone: Other DNA sequences from this sample encode an identical CDR3 as well. The chain combines TRBV10-3 with TRBJ2-7; no definite D call. Trimming took 5 bases from V and 0 from J, leaving 8 bases between them. CDR3 size: 13 residues. Germline V gene data show CDR1 as ENHRY and CDR2 as SYGVKD. CDR3 region: CAISKDGSYEQYF. CDR3 nucleotides: TGTGCCATCAGTAAGGACGGCTCCTACGAGCAGTACTTC.

V and J are TRBV29-1 and TRBJ2-5; D call uncertain. This CDR3 region has 10 residues. Germline CDR1 and CDR2: SQVTM and ANQGSEA. Trimming removed 3 bases from V and 5 bases from J, with 4 bases in between. The CDR3: CSVDRETQYF. Here the CDR3 DNA reads TGCAGCGTTGATCGGGAGACCCAGTACTTC.

J is TRBJ1-1 and V is TRBV25-1; D perhaps matches TRBD1 (6 bases). The germline V gene encodes CDR1 MGHDK and CDR2 SYGVNS. V shed 8 bases and J shed 4 bases, with 11 bases lying between them. The CDR3 contains 12 residues. The CDR3 DNA sequence: TGTGCCAGCGAGGGGGTGGGCACTGAAGCTTTCTTT. This codes for CASEGVGTEAFF.

This clone turned up a few times. The chain joins TRBV7-2 to TRBJ2-2, with 9 bases aligning to TRBD2. CDR3 length equals 16 residues. The junction had 7 bases not matched to a gene; V was cut back by 2 bases and J by 6 bases. Germline CDR1 and CDR2: SGHTA and FQGNSA. CDR3 residues: CASSLWLAGSPGELFF. CDR3 nucleotide sequence: TGTGCCAGCAGCTTATGGCTAGCGGGATCCCCCGGGGAGCTGTTTTTT.

The V call is TRBV15, the J call TRBJ1-4, with 7 positions matching TRBD1. CDR3 length equals 15 residues. Germline CDR1 is LNHNV and CDR2 is YYDKDF (reference sequence). V shed 6 bases and J 5 bases; nucleotides not matched to a gene: 9. The CDR3 region is CATSAAGTANEKLFF. As DNA, the CDR3 is TGTGCCACCAGTGCCGCCGGGACAGCGAATGAAAAACTGTTTTTT.

This chain uses TRBV20-1 with TRBJ1-2; D is unresolved. Trimming removed 4 bases at V and 6 bases at J, with 9 bases between. The CDR3 loop spans 11 amino acids. CDR1 is DFQATT, CDR2 SNEGSKA, per germline (reference sequence). The CDR3 nucleotides read TGCAGTGCTAAGAAAGGGCATGGCTACACCTTC. It translates to CSAKKGHGYTF.